This T cell receptor beta chain was sequenced for a study of tumor and adjacent non-tumor tissue in lung cancer. Study results and caveats: Top 100 clones took a larger repertoire share in normal lung.

CDR1 and CDR2 (germline): MNHNY, SVGAGI (reference sequence). The CDR3 spans 16 residues. A modified ARM-PCR protocol with three rounds of nested PCR amplified TCRbeta. TCRdb reanalysed the multiplex PCR reads using MiXCR and keeps one entry per CDR3 protein. This table holds under 100,000 distinct CDR3 sequences, nearly 70% found once. No cell sorting was done before RNA was extracted from the tissue. About this clonotype: What it binds is unknown. The junction departs from germline at one end; a sequencing error may be responsible.

This chain connects TRBV6-6 to TRBJ2-1; TRBD2 aligns across 13 bases. The sample was lung tumor tissue. This TCR derives from a woman between 70 and 85 years old with non-small cell lung cancer. The CDR3: CSSSATSGRFYNEQFF. The CDR3 coding sequence is TGTTCCAGCAGTGCGACTAGCGGGAGGTTCTATAATGAGCAGTTCTTC.